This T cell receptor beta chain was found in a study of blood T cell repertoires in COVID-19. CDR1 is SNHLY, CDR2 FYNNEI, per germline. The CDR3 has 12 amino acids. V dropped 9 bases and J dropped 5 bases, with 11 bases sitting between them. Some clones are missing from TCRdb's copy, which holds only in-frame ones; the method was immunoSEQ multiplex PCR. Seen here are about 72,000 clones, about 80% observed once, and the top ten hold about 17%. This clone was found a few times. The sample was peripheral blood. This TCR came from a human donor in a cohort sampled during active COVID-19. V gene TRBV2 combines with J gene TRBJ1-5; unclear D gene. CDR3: CASGEMDQPQHF. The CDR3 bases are TGTGCCAGTGGGGAGATGGATCAGCCCCAGCATTTT.